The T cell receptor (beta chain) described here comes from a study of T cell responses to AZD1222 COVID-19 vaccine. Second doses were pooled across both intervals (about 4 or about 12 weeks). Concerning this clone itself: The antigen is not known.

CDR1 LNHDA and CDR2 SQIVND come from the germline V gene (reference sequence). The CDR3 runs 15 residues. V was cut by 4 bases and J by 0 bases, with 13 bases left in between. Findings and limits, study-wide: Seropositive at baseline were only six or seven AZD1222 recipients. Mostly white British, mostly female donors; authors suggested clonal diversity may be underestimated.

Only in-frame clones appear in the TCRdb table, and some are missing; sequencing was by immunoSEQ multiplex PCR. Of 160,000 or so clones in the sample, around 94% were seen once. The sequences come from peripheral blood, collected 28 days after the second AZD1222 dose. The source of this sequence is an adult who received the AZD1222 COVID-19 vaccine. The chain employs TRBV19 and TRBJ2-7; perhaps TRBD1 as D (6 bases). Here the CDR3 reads CASSTQGLSSYEQYF. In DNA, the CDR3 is TGTGCCAGTAGTACCCAGGGGCTTAGCTCCTACGAGCAGTACTTC.